The clone carrying this T cell receptor beta chain was observed many times. Its antigen remains unknown. This library used roughly 400 ng RNA and molecular barcoded adaptors spanning alpha/delta and beta/gamma chains. TCRdb reprocessed the reads with MiXCR, giving one entry per CDR3 protein. The sample yields 100,000 to 150,000 distinct CDR3 sequences, 13% seen once. Trimming stripped 4 bases from V and 6 bases from J, with 16 bases between. Germline values: CDR1 SQVTM, CDR2 ANQGSEA. This CDR3 spans 14 amino acids. The sample is drawn from a study of read filtering for tumor transcriptome and immune sequencing. The wider study: Patients were 17 male and roughly 15 female, mean age approximately 60 years, range about 45 to 85.

Broader study findings: Compared with RNA-seq, IR-seq gave much higher clonotype depth and reliability.

Sequencing was done on a sample of a population of CD138-negative cells sorted from bone marrow. The chain links TRBV29-1 to TRBJ2-1; perhaps TRBD2 as D (6 bases). The clonotype was recovered from a donor aged 40 or over with multiple myeloma. CDR3 nucleotides: TGCAGCGTTGGGAGGGCAGTACCTACCAATGAGCAGTTCTTC. As protein: CSVGRAVPTNEQFF.